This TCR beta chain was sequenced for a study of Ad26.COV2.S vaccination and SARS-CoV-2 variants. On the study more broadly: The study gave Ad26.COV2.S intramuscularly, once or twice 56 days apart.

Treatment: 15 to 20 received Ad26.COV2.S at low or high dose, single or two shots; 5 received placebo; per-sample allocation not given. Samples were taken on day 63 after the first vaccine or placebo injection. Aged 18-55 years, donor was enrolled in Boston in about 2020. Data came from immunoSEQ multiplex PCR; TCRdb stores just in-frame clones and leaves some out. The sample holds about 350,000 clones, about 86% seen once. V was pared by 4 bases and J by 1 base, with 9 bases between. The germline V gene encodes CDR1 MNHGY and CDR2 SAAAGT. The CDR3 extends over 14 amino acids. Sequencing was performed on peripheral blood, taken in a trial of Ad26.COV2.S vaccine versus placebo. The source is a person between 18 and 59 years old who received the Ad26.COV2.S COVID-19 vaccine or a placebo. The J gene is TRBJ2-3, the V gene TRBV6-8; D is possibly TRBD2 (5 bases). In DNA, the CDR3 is TGTGCCAGCAGTTTGGACTTACGCACAGATACGCAGTATTTT. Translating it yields CASSLDLRTDTQYF.